This paragraph covers one T cell receptor (beta chain) sequence. Its antigen is unknown. At sampling all donors were nominally healthy, likely with unrecorded immune exposures. PCR was performed using 60 Vbeta and 13 Jbeta primers. Sequencing was performed with immunoSEQ multiplex PCR; in TCRdb, only in-frame clones are kept and a portion is missing. Of a few hundred thousand clones listed, over 75% are singletons. The sample belongs to a study of cytomegalovirus exposure and HLA in healthy donors. V was shortened by 4 bases and J by 1 base, with 11 bases between the two germline ends. CDR1 SGDLS and CDR2 YYNGEE come from the germline V gene. The CDR3 is 14 amino acids. Study conclusions and caveats: On later analysis, the bulk of CMV-associated TCR beta chains appeared to be HLA-restricted. The study recorded over 150 TCR beta chains that were cytomegalovirus-associated.

Sequencing used PBMCs. The clonotype comes from a girl aged 2 to 10 in good health and CMV-seronegative. The rearrangement links TRBV9 to TRBJ1-1; TRBD1 is a possible D gene (6 bases). CDR3 in amino acids: CASSLDSQNTEAFF. The DNA of the CDR3 is TGTGCCAGCAGCCTGGACAGCCAGAACACTGAAGCTTTCTTT.